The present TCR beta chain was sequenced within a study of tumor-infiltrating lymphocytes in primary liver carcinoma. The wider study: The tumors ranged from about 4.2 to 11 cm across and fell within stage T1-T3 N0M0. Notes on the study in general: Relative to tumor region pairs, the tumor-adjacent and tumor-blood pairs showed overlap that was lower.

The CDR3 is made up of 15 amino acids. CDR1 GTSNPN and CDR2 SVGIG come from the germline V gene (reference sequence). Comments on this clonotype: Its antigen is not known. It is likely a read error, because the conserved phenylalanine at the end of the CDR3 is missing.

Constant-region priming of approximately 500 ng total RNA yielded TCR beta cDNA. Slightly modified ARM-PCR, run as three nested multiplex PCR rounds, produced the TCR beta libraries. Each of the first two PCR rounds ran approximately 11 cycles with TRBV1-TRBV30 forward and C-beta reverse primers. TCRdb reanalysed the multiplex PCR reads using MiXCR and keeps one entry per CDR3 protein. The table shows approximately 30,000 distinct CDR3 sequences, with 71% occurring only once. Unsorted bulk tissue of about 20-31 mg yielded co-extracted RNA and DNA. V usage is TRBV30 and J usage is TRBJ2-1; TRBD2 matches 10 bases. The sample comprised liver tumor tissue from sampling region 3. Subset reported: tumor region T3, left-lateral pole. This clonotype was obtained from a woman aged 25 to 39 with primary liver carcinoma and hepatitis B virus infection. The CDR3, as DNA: TGTGCCTGGAGACTAGCGGGACTGTCCTACGATGAGCAGTTCGTC. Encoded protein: CAWRLAGLSYDEQFV.